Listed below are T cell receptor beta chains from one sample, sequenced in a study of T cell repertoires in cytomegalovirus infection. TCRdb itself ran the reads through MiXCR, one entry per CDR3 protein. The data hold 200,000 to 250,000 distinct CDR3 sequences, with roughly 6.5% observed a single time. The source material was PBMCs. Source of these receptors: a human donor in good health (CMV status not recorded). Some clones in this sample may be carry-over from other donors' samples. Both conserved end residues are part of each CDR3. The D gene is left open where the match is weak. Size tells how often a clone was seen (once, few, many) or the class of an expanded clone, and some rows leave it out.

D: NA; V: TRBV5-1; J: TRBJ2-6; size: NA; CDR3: CASSFGDGANVLTF; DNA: TGCGCCAGCAGTTTCGGGGATGGGGCCAACGTCCTGACTTTC
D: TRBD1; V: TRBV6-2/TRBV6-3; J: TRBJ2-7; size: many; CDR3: CASSYLQGSTITYEQYF; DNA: TGTGCCAGCAGTTACCTACAGGGGTCCACGATTACCTACGAGCAGTACTTC
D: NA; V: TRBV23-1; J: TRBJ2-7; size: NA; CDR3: CASSPLDWTGTVF; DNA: TGCGCCAGCAGTCCTTTAGATTGGACGGGGACGGTATTC
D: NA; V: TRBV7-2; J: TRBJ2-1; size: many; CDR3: CASGGAFNNEQFF; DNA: TGTGCCAGCGGGGGGGCCTTTAACAATGAGCAGTTCTTC
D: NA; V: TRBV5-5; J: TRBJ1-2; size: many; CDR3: CASSSEADGYGYTF; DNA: TGTGCCAGCAGCTCGGAGGCAGATGGCTATGGCTACACCTTC
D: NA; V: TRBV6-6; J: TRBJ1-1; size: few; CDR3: CASSYGRVNTEAFF; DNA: TGTGCCAGCAGTTACGGCAGGGTTAACACTGAAGCTTTCTTT
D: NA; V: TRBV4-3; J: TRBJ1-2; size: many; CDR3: CASSPTRRTNYGYTF; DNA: TGCGCCAGCAGCCCCACACGGCGTACTAACTATGGCTACACCTTC
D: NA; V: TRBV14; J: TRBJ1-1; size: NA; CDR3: CASSQDGGRGTEAFF; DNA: TGTGCCAGCAGCCAAGATGGGGGTCGGGGGACTGAAGCTTTCTTT
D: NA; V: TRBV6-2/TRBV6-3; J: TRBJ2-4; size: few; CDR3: CASSPPGLLNINIQYF; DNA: TGTGCCAGCAGTCCACCGGGACTGTTAAACATAAACATTCAGTACTTC
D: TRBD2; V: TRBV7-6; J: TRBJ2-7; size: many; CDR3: CASSSGLAGHSSYEQYF; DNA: TGTGCCAGCAGCTCTGGACTAGCGGGGCATAGCTCCTACGAGCAGTACTTC
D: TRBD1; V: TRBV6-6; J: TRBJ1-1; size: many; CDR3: CASSYETGGTEAFF; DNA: TGTGCCAGCAGTTACGAAACAGGGGGCACTGAAGCTTTCTTT
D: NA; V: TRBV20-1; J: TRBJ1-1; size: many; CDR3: CSASPGGGGWNTEAFF; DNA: TGCAGTGCTAGTCCGGGTGGCGGGGGCTGGAACACTGAAGCTTTCTTT
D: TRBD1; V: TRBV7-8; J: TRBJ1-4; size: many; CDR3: CASSLILPGQGNEKLFF; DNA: TGTGCCAGCAGCCTAATACTTCCGGGACAGGGGAACGAAAAACTGTTTTTT
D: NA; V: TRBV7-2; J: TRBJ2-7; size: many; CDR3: CASSLYGAGSYEQYF; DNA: TGTGCCAGCAGCTTATACGGGGCGGGATCCTACGAGCAGTACTTC
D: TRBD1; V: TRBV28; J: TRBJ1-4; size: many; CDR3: CASSFGTGTNEKLFF; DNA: TGTGCCAGCAGTTTCGGGACAGGGACGAATGAAAAACTGTTTTTT
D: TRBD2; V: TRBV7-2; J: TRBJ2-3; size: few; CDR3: CASGQRGGTDTQYF; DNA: TGTGCCAGCGGGCAGCGGGGGGGAACAGATACGCAGTATTTT
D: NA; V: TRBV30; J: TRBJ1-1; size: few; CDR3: CAGGTLNTEAFF; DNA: TGTGCCGGGGGTACACTGAACACTGAAGCTTTCTTT
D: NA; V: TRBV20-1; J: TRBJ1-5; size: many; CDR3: CSARQGGGQRNQPQHF; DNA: TGCAGTGCTAGACAAGGGGGGGGACAACGCAATCAGCCCCAGCATTTT
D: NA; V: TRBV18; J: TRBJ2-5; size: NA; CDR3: CASSLSQTGETQYF; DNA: TGTGCCAGCTCACTGAGTCAAACCGGAGAGACCCAGTACTTC
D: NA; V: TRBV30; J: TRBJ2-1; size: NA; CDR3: CAWSVRLGQFF; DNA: TGTGCCTGGAGTGTACGTCTAGGGCAGTTCTTC
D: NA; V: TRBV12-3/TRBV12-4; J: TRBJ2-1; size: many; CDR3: CASSGGALVKGYNEQFF; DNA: TGTGCCAGCAGTGGGGGGGCTTTAGTTAAGGGGTACAATGAGCAGTTCTTC
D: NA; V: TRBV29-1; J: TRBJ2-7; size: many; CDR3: CSVGTAYEQYF; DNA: TGCAGCGTTGGGACAGCATACGAGCAGTACTTC
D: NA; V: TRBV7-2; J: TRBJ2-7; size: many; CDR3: CASSSLGGYEQYF; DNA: TGTGCCAGCAGCTCCCTAGGGGGCTACGAGCAGTACTTC
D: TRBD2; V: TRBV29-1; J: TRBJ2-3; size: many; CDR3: CSVENDGGALDTQYF; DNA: TGCAGCGTTGAAAACGACGGGGGGGCGTTAGATACGCAGTATTTT
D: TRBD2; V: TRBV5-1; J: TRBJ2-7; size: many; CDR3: CASSRTSGGHEQYF; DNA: TGCGCCAGCAGCCGGACTAGCGGGGGACACGAGCAGTACTTC
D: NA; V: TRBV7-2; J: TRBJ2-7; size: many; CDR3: CASSPINSGYEQYF; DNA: TGTGCCAGCAGCCCCATCAACTCGGGCTACGAGCAGTACTTC
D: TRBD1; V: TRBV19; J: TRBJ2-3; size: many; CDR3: CASKRDRADRTDTQYF; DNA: TGTGCCTCTAAGCGGGACAGGGCGGATAGGACAGATACGCAGTATTTT
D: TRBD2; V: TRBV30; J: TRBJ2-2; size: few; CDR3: CAGPGTSGHTGELFF; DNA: TGTGCCGGCCCCGGGACTAGCGGACACACCGGGGAGCTGTTTTTT
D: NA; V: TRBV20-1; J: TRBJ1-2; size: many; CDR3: CSASGSGSPNYGYTF; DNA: TGCAGTGCTAGCGGCAGTGGCTCTCCAAACTATGGCTACACCTTC
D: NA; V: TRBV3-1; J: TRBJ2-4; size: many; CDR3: CASSPGSQNIQYF; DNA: TGTGCCAGCAGCCCAGGGAGCCAAAACATTCAGTACTTC
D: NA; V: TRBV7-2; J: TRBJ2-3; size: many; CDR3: CAIQRIGGLTKTDTQYF; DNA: TGTGCCATCCAAAGGATCGGGGGCTTAACCAAGACAGATACGCAGTATTTT
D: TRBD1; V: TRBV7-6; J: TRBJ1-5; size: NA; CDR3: CASSLTGGAGGSNQPQHF; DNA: TGTGCCAGCAGCCTTACAGGGGGCGCAGGTGGTAGCAATCAGCCCCAGCATTTT
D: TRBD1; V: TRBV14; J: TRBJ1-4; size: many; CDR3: CASSQGYRGRNEKLFF; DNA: TGTGCCAGCAGCCAAGGATACAGGGGGCGGAATGAAAAACTGTTTTTT
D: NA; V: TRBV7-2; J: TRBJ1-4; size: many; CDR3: CASSLVRGGNEKLFF; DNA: TGTGCCAGCAGCTTAGTCCGGGGGGGTAATGAAAAACTGTTTTTT
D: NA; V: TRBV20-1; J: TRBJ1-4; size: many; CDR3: CSAGDEREKLFF; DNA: TGCAGTGCGGGGGACGAGCGGGAAAAACTGTTTTTT
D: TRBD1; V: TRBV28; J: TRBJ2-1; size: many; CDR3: CASSLISGTGRGEQFF; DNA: TGTGCCAGCAGTTTAATCTCCGGGACAGGGAGGGGTGAGCAGTTCTTC
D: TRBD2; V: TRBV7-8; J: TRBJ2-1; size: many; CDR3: CASSKSSGGDRNEQFF; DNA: TGTGCCAGCAGCAAGAGTAGCGGGGGGGATCGGAATGAGCAGTTCTTC
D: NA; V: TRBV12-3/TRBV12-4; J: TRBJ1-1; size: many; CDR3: CASSFGTRLNTEAFF; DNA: TGTGCCAGCAGTTTTGGAACAAGGCTGAACACTGAAGCTTTCTTT
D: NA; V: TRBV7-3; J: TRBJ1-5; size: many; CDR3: CASSLTLNQPQHF; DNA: TGTGCCAGCAGCTTAACCCTCAATCAGCCCCAGCATTTT
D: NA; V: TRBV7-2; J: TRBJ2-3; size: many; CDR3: CASSLGNWGDTQYF; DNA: TGTGCCAGCAGCTTAGGCAACTGGGGAGATACGCAGTATTTT
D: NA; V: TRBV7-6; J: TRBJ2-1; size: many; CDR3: CASKGNGDSYNEQFF; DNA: TGTGCCAGCAAAGGAAACGGGGATTCCTACAATGAGCAGTTCTTC
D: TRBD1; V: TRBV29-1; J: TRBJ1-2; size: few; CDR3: CSLGTGAYGYTF; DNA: TGCAGCCTTGGGACAGGCGCCTATGGCTACACCTTC
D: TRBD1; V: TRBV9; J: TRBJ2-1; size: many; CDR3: CASSIRDSGSYNEQFF; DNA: TGTGCCAGCAGCATCCGGGACAGTGGCTCCTACAATGAGCAGTTCTTC
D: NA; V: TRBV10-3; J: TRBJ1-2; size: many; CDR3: CAIGREVPRYGYTF; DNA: TGTGCCATCGGGCGAGAGGTGCCTCGCTATGGCTACACCTTC
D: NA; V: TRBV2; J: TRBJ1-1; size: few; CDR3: CASSENQVNTEAFF; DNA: TGTGCCAGCAGTGAAAACCAGGTTAACACTGAAGCTTTCTTT
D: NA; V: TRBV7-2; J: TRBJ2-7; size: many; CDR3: CATSDSFGGEQYF; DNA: TGTGCCACATCGGACAGCTTCGGCGGGGAGCAGTACTTC
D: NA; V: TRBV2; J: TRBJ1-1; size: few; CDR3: CASSNDKNTEAFF; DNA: TGTGCCAGCAGTAACGACAAGAACACTGAAGCTTTCTTT
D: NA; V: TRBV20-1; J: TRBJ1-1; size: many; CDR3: CSARSHMRNTEAFF; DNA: TGCAGTGCTAGATCCCACATGAGGAACACTGAAGCTTTCTTT